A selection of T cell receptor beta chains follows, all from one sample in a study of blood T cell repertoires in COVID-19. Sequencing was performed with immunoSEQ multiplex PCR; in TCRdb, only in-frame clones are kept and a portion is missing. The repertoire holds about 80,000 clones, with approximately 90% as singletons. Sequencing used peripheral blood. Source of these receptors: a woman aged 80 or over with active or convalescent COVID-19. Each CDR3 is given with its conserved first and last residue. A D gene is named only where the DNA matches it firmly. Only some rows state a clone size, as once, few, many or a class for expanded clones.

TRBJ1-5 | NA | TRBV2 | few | TGTGCCAGCAGTGAACTCCCGGGGCAGCCCCAGCATTTT | CASSELPGQPQHF
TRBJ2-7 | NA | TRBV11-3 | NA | TGTGCCGGCGGGACCGCCTACGAGCAGTACTTC | CAGGTAYEQYF
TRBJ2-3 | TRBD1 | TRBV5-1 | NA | TGCGCCAGCAGCCAGGGGACAGGCGCAGATACGCAGTATTTT | CASSQGTGADTQYF
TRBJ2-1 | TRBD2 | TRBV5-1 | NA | TGCGCCAGCAGCAACACGGGGGGTGAGCAGTTCTTC | CASSNTGGEQFF
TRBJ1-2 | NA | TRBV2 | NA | TGTGCCAGCAGTGAACTGGGCACGTCACAGGGAAACTATGGCTACACCTTC | CASSELGTSQGNYGYTF
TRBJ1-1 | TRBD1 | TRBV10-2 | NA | TGCGCCAGCACTACGAGTGGGACAGGGAACACTGAAGCTTTCTTT | CASTTSGTGNTEAFF
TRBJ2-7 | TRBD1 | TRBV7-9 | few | TGTGCCAGCAGCTTAGGGACAGGGGGTTTGAAGTACTTC | CASSLGTGGLKYF
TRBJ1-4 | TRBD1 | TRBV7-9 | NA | TGTGCCAGCAGCCTCGGACAGGGAATGGTGGAAAAACTGTTTTTT | CASSLGQGMVEKLFF
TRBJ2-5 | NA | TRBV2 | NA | TGTGCCAGCAGTGCCGAGGGCCGGGAGACCCAGTACTTC | CASSAEGRETQYF
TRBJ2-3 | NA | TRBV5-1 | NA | TGCGCCAGCAGCTCCGAGGGAGATACGCAGTATTTT | CASSSEGDTQYF
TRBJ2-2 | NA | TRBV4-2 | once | TGTGCCAGCAGCCAAGATTGGGGGGTCGACGGGGAGCTGTTTTTT | CASSQDWGVDGELFF
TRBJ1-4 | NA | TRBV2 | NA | TGTGCCAGCAGTGCAGGGGTAACTAATGAAAAACTGTTTTTT | CASSAGVTNEKLFF
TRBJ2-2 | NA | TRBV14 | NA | TGTGCCAGCAGCCAAGCCTCCACCGGGGAGCTGTTTTTT | CASSQASTGELFF
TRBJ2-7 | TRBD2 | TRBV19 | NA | TGTGCCAGTAGTTATAGCGGGAGTTTCTACGAGCAGTACTTC | CASSYSGSFYEQYF
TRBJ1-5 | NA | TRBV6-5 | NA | TGTGCCAGCAGTTACGCAGGGGTCAACCAGCCCCAGCATTTT | CASSYAGVNQPQHF
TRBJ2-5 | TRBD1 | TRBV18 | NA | TGTGCCAGCTCAACAGGGGGAGGAGAGACCCAGTACTTC | CASSTGGGETQYF
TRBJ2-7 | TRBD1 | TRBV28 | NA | TGTGCCAGCAGTAGTCGACAGGGGCAGCGCGAGCAGTACTTC | CASSSRQGQREQYF